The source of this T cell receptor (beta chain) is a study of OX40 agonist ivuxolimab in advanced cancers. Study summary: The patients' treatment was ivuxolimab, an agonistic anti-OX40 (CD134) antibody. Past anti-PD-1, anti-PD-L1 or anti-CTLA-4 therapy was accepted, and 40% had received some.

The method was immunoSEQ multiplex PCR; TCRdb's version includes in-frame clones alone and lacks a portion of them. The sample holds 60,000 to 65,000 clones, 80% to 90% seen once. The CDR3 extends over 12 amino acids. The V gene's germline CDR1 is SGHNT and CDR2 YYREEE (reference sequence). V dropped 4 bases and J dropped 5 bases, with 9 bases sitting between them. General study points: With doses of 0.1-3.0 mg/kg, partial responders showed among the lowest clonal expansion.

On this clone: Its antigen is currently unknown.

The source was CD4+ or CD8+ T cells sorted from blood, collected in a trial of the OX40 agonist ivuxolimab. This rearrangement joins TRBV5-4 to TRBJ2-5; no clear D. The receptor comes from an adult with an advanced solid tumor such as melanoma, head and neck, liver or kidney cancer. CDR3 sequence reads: CASSRPRETQYF. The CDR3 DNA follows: TGTGCCAGCAGCCGTCCTCGGGAGACCCAGTACTTC.